Shown below are 14 T cell receptor beta chains from a single sample sequenced in a study of shared clonotypes between healthy human individuals. Assay: immunoSEQ multiplex PCR; the TCRdb copy retains only in-frame clones and omits some. The sample consists of about 2.1 million clones, 93% of them appearing once. Naive CD8 cells comprised CD45RO-negative, CCR7-positively selected cells, excluding terminally differentiated effector memory CD45RA+ cells. Sequenced sample: naive CD8+ T cells from PBMCs. The receptors were gathered from a man aged 18 to 35 in good health. Some clones in this sample may be carry-over from other donors' samples.

V and J are TRBV4-1 and TRBJ2-7; D might be TRBD2 (5 bases). Germline CDR1 and CDR2: MGHRA and YSYEKL. V shed 1 base and J shed 5 bases, with 9 bases lying between them. The CDR3 sequence is 13 residues long. The CDR3 DNA is TGCGCCAGCAGCCAAGTCTTCGGGGACGAGCAGTACTTC. Its translation is CASSQVFGDEQYF.

This chain connects TRBV7-9 to TRBJ2-7; D may be TRBD2 (5 bases). Trimming took 1 base from V and 6 from J, leaving 10 bases between them. The CDR3 length is 13 residues. From germline, CDR1 is SEHNR and CDR2 FQNEAQ (reference sequence). The CDR3 is CASSLVRVPEQYF. In DNA form, the CDR3 reads TGTGCCAGCAGCTTAGTGAGGGTACCCGAGCAGTACTTC.

This sequence joins TRBV6-5 and TRBJ2-2; TRBD2 is a possible D gene (5 bases). V lost 0 bases and J 5 bases, leaving 10 bases between the germline ends. The CDR3 is 15 residues long. Germline V CDR1 and CDR2: MNHEY, SVGAGI. The CDR3 is CASSYSASRTGELFF. The CDR3 coding sequence is TGTGCCAGCAGTTACTCGGCTAGCAGGACCGGGGAGCTGTTTTTT.

The V and J genes are TRBV29-1 and TRBJ2-7; possible D gene TRBD2, 5 bases. CDR1 is SQVTM and CDR2 is ANQGSEA in the germline V gene. The CDR3 length is 14 residues. V was clipped by 6 bases and J by 2 bases, with 17 bases between them. The DNA for the CDR3 is TGCAGCGTCGGAGACTCGAGGGCCACCTACGAGCAGTACTTC. Its protein product is CSVGDSRATYEQYF.

V usage is TRBV28 and J usage is TRBJ2-1, with TRBD1 identical over 8 bases. Germline CDR1 and CDR2: MDHEN and SYDVKM. V shed 3 bases and J 13 bases; nucleotides not matched to a gene: 2. The CDR3 contains 11 residues. CDR3 nucleotides: TGTGCCAGCAGTTTGGGGACAGGTCAGTTCTTC. Protein: CASSLGTGQFF.

Here the CDR3 reads CASSQPGPLSGNTIYF. CDR3 coding DNA: TGTGCCAGCAGCCAACCGGGACCTCTTTCTGGAAACACCATATATTTT. V is TRBV4-2 and J is TRBJ1-3; tentatively, D is TRBD1 (5 bases). Between the trimmed V and J ends, which lost 2 bases and 1 base, there was a span of 12 bases. Per the germline V gene, CDR1 is LGHNA and CDR2 is YNFKEQ. This CDR3 has 16 residues.

V and J are TRBV27 and TRBJ2-7, with a possible D match to TRBD2 (7 bases). This CDR3 has 15 residues. Germline CDR1 MNHEY, CDR2 SMNVEV (reference sequence). The V and J ends lost 6 bases and 7 bases respectively, with 22 bases between them. The CDR3 DNA reads as TGTGCCAGCAGACTCCTTAGGGGGGCGGGGGAGGAGCAGTACTTC. Its protein product is CASRLLRGAGEEQYF.

The chain carries TRBV6-6 and TRBJ2-7; TRBD1 matches 7 bases. Germline V gene lookup returns CDR1 MNHNY and CDR2 SVGAGI (reference sequence). The length of the CDR3 is 15 residues. Germline trimming cut 4 bases from V and 2 bases from J; bases unmatched to any gene: 8. The CDR3 nucleotides are TGTGCCAGCAGTTCCCACAGGGGTGATACCTACGAGCAGTACTTC. This translates into CASSSHRGDTYEQYF.

CDR3: CASSSQVLNTEAFF. The CDR3 DNA sequence: TGTGCCAGCAGTTCACAGGTTTTGAACACTGAAGCTTTCTTT. The chain couples TRBV28 to TRBJ1-1; maybe TRBD1 (5 bases). The CDR3 has 14 amino acids. Per the germline V gene, CDR1 is MDHEN and CDR2 is SYDVKM. The V end was cut by 4 bases, the J end by 0 bases, with 9 bases between.

The chain employs TRBV10-3 and TRBJ1-1, with 9 bases matching TRBD1. The CDR3 has 14 amino acids. Germline assignment: CDR1 ENHRY and CDR2 SYGVKD. Trimming removed 5 bases from V and 1 base from J; junction bases left unmatched: 2. The CDR3 nucleotides read TGTGCCATCAGTCCGGGACAGGGGAACACTGAAGCTTTCTTT. Its translation is CAISPGQGNTEAFF.

This chain connects TRBV13 to TRBJ2-5; 7 bases line up with TRBD1. The CDR3 contains 15 residues. The V gene's germline CDR1 is PRHDT and CDR2 FYEKMQ (reference sequence). The ends lost 2 bases at V and 1 base at J; junction bases unmatched: 4. CDR3 in amino acids: CASSLRRGSQETQYF. The CDR3 DNA sequence: TGTGCCAGCAGCTTACGCAGGGGGAGCCAAGAGACCCAGTACTTC.

This clone was seen a handful of times. The chain employs TRBV15 and TRBJ1-1, with TRBD1 as a possible D gene (5 bases). CDR1 is LNHNV, CDR2 YYDKDF, per germline (reference sequence). There are 13 residues in the CDR3. Trimming stripped 3 bases from V and 1 base from J, with 6 bases between. This CDR3 reads CATSSRGNTEAFF. The DNA of the CDR3 is TGTGCCACCAGCAGTAGGGGGAACACTGAAGCTTTCTTT. Supplemented by reference TRBV15 and TRBJ1-1, the full variable domain reads DAMVIQNPRYQVTQFGKPVTLSCSQTLNHNVMYWYQQKSSQAPKLLFHYYDKDFNNEADTPDNFQSRRPNTSFCFLDIRSPGLGDTAMYLCATSSRGNTEAFFGQGTRLTVV.

The J gene is TRBJ2-2, the V gene TRBV5-1; TRBD1 agrees at 8 bases. CDR1 is SGHRS and CDR2 is YFSETQ in the germline V gene. V shed 4 bases, J shed 0 bases, and the junction held 11 bases outside the gene matches. This CDR3 contains 18 residues. DNA of the CDR3: TGCGCCAGCAGCAGAGGGGGACAGGCCTTTCCGAACACCGGGGAGCTGTTTTTT. Encoded protein: CASSRGGQAFPNTGELFF. Using reference TRBV5-1 and TRBJ2-2 for the parts outside the CDR3, the full variable domain is KAGVTQTPRYLIKTRGQQVTLSCSPISGHRSVSWYQQTPGQGLQFLFEYFSETQRNKGNFPGRFSGRQFSNSRSEMNVSTLELGDSALYLCASSRGGQAFPNTGELFFGEGSRLTVL.

This clone was recorded once. J is TRBJ2-5 and V is TRBV10-1; 10 nucleotides agree with TRBD1. J was trimmed by 5 bases and V by 2 bases; bases with no gene match: 5. The germline V gene has CDR1 WNHNN and CDR2 SYGVQD (reference sequence). This CDR3 is 15 amino acids long. CDR3 sequence: CASSETRGQGETQYF. In nucleotides, the CDR3 is TGCGCCAGCAGTGAGACCCGGGGACAGGGGGAGACCCAGTACTTC.